This T cell receptor (beta chain) came from a study of blood T cell repertoires in COVID-19. Germline CDR1 LNHDA, CDR2 SQIVND (reference sequence). Germline trimming cut 5 bases from V and 5 bases from J; bases unmatched to any gene: 19. This CDR3 spans 19 amino acids. Profiled with immunoSEQ multiplex PCR; TCRdb holds only in-frame clones, not every one. The sample consists of fewer than 95,000 clones, less than 80% of them appearing once. This clone was seen just once. The chain recombines TRBV19 with TRBJ2-5, with 11 bases identical to TRBD1. The sequencing input was peripheral blood. The receptor's source is a woman over 75 with acute or convalescent COVID-19. CDR3 loop: CASSPLPPGQGGGQETQYF. The DNA of the CDR3 is TGTGCCAGTAGTCCCCTCCCGCCGGGACAGGGGGGTGGTCAGGAGACCCAGTACTTC.